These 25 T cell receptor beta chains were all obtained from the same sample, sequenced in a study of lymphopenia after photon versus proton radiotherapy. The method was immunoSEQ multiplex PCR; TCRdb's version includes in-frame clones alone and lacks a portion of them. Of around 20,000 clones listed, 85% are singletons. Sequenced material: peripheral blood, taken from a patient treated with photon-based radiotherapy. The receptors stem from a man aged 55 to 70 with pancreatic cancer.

CDR3 DNA sequence: TGCGCCAGCAGCTTGAGCAGGGGGCGGACTAATGAAAAACTGTTTTTT. Translated: CASSLSRGRTNEKLFF. This chain joins TRBV5-1 and TRBJ1-4; 8 bases agree with TRBD1. This CDR3 region has 16 residues. V trimming: 1 base; J trimming: 2 bases; junction bases outside the gene matches: 4. The V gene's germline CDR1 is SGHRS and CDR2 YFSETQ. The full variable domain, rest sourced from reference TRBV5-1 and TRBJ1-4, is KAGVTQTPRYLIKTRGQQVTLSCSPISGHRSVSWYQQTPGQGLQFLFEYFSETQRNKGNFPGRFSGRQFSNSRSEMNVSTLELGDSALYLCASSLSRGRTNEKLFFGSGTQLSVL.

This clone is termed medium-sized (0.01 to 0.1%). CDR3: CASSLAGRAGYTF. The CDR3 bases are TGTGCCAGCAGTTTAGCAGGGAGGGCTGGCTACACCTTC. This rearrangement joins TRBV27 to TRBJ1-2; D is possibly TRBD1 (5 bases). The CDR3 sequence is 13 residues long. V lost 2 bases and J 7 bases, leaving 11 bases between the germline ends. The germline V gene has CDR1 MNHEY and CDR2 SMNVEV (reference sequence).

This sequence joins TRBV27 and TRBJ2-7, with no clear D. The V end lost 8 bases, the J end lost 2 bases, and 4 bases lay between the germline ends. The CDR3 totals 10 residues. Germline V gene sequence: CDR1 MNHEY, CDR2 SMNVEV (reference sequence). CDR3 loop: CASGTYEQYF. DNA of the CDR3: TGTGCCAGCGGCACCTACGAGCAGTACTTC.

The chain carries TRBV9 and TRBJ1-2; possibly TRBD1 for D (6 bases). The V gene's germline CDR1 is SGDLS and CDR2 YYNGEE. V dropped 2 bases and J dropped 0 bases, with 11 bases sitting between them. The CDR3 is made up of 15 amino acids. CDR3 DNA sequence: TGTGCCAGCAGCGTCCGGTCAGGGGCTAACTATGGCTACACCTTC. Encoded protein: CASSVRSGANYGYTF. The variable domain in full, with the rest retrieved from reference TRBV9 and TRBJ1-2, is DSGVTQTPKHLITATGQRVTLRCSPRSGDLSVYWYQQSLDQGLQFLIQYYNGEERAKGNILERFSAQQFPDLHSELNLSSLELGDSALYFCASSVRSGANYGYTFGSGTRLTVV.

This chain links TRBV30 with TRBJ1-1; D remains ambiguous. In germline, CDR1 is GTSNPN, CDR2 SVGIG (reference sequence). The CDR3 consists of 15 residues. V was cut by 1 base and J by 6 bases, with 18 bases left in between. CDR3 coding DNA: TGTGCCTGGAGTGACCCCGCGGGAGGCAACCCTGAAGCTTTCTTT. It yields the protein CAWSDPAGGNPEAFF.

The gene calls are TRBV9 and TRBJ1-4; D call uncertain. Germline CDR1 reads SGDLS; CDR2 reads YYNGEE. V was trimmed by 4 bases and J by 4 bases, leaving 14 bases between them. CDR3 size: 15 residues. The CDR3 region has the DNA TGTGCCAGCAGCCGTCGTCCCGGGGATAATGAAAAACTGTTTTTT. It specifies CASSRRPGDNEKLFF. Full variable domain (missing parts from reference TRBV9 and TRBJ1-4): DSGVTQTPKHLITATGQRVTLRCSPRSGDLSVYWYQQSLDQGLQFLIQYYNGEERAKGNILERFSAQQFPDLHSELNLSSLELGDSALYFCASSRRPGDNEKLFFGSGTQLSVL.

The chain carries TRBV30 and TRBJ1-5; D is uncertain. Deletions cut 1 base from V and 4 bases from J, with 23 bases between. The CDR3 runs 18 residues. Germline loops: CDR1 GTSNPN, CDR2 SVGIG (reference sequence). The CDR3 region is CAWSGGRPHHRANQPQHF. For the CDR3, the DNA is TGTGCCTGGAGTGGAGGGAGACCGCATCATCGGGCGAATCAGCCCCAGCATTTT.

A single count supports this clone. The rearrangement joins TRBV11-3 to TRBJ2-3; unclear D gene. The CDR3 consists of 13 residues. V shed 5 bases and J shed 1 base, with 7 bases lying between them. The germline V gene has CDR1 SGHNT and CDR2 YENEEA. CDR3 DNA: TGTGCCAGCAGCCTTGGGGGCACAGATACGCAGTATTTT. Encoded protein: CASSLGGTDTQYF.

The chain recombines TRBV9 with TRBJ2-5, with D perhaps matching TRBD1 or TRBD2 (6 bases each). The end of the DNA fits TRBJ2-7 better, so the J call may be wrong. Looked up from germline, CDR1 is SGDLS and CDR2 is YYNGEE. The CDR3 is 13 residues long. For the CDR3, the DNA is TGTGCCAGCAGCGTAGATGGGGGGCTCGAGCAGTACTTC. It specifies CASSVDGGLEQYF.

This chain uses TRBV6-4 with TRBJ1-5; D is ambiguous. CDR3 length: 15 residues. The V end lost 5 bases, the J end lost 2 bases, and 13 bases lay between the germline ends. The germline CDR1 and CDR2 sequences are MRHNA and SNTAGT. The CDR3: CASSSEGGGNQPQHF. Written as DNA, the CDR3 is TGTGCCAGCAGTTCAGAGGGTGGGGGCAATCAGCCCCAGCATTTT.

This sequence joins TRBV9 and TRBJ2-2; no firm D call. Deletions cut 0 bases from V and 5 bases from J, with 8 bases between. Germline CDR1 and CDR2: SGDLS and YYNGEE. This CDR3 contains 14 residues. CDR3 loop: CASSVGLGTGELFF. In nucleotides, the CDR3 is TGTGCCAGCAGCGTAGGGTTGGGGACCGGGGAGCTGTTTTTT.

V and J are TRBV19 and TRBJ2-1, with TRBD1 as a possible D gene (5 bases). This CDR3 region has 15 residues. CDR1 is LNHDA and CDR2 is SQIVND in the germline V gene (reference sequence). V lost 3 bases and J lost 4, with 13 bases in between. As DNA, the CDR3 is TGTGCCAGTAGTATCGTGCCAGGGATATACAATGAGCAGTTCTTC. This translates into CASSIVPGIYNEQFF. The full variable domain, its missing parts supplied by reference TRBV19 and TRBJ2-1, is DGGITQSPKYLFRKEGQNVTLSCEQNLNHDAMYWYRQDPGQGLRLIYYSQIVNDFQKGDIAEGYSVSREKKESFPLTVTSAQKNPTAFYLCASSIVPGIYNEQFFGPGTRLTVL.

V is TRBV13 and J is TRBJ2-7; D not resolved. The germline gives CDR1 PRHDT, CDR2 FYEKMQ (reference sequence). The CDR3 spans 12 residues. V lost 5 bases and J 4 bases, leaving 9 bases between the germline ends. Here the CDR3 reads CASSGTEYEQYF. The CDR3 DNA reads TGTGCCAGCAGCGGAACAGAATACGAGCAGTACTTC.

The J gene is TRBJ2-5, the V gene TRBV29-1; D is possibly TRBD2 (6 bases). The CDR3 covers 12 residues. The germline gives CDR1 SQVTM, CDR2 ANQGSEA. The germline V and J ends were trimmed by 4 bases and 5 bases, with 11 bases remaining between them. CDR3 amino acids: CSVVSGGETQYF. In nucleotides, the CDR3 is TGCAGCGTTGTAAGTGGAGGGGAGACCCAGTACTTC.

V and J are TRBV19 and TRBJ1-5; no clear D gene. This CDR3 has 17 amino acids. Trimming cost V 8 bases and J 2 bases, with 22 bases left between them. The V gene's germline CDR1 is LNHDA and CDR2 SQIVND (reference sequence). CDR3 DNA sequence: TGTGCCAGTCAGCACCGGGCCTCCCTTTCCCGCAATCAGCCCCAGCATTTT. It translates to CASQHRASLSRNQPQHF.

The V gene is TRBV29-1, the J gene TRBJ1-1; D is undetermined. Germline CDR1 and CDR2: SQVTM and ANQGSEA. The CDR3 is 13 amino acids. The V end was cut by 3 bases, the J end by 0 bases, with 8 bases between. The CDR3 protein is CSVEWVMNTEAFF. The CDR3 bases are TGCAGCGTTGAGTGGGTCATGAACACTGAAGCTTTCTTT.

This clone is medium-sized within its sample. This CDR3 is CASSPLGGNTIYF. Here the CDR3 DNA reads TGTGCCAGCAGTCCTTTGGGGGGAAACACCATATATTTT. V and J are TRBV25-1 and TRBJ1-3; D unresolved. This CDR3 comprises 13 residues. CDR1 MGHDK and CDR2 SYGVNS come from the germline V gene. The V end was cut by 5 bases, the J end by 4 bases, with 9 bases between.

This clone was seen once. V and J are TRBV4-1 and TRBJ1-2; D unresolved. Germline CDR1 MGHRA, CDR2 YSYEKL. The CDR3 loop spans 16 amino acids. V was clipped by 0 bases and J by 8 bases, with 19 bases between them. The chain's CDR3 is CASSQDWLSPRGGYTF. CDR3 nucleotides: TGCGCCAGCAGCCAAGATTGGCTCAGCCCTCGCGGGGGCTACACCTTC.

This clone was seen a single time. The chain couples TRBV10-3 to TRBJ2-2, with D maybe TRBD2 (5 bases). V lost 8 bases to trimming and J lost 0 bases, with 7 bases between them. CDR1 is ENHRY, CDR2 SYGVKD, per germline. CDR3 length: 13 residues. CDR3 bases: TGTGCCATCCGGGATACGAACACCGGGGAGCTGTTTTTT. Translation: CAIRDTNTGELFF.

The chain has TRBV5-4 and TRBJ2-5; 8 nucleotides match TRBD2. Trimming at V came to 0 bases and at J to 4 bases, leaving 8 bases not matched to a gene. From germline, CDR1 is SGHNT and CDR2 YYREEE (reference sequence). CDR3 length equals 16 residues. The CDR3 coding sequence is TGTGCCAGCAGCTTGGCGGGCGGGGGGTCAGGAGAGACCCAGTACTTC. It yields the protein CASSLAGGGSGETQYF.

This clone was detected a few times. The chain's CDR3 is CASSSGGSGSYNSPLHF. In nucleotides, the CDR3 is TGTGCCAGCTCATCAGGGGGCTCAGGCTCCTATAATTCACCCCTCCACTTT. V gene TRBV18 combines with J gene TRBJ1-6, with 8 positions matching TRBD1. Germline V gene lookup returns CDR1 KGHSH and CDR2 LQKENI. The CDR3 runs to 17 residues. Trimming cost V 5 bases and J 0 bases; bases outside gene matches: 6.

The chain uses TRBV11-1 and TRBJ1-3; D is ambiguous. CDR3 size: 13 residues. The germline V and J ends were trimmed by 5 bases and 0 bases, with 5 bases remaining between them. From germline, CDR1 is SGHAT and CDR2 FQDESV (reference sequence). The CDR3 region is CASSRDSGNTIYF. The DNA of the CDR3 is TGTGCCAGCAGCAGAGACTCTGGAAACACCATATATTTT.

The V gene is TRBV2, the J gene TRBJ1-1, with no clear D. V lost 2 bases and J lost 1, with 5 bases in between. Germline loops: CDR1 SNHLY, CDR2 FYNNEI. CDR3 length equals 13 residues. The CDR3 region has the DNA TGTGCCAGCAGTGAACTTACGAACACTGAAGCTTTCTTT. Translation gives CASSELTNTEAFF. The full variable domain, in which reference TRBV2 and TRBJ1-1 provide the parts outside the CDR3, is EPEVTQTPSHQVTQMGQEVILRCVPISNHLYFYWYRQILGQKVEFLVSFYNNEISEKSEIFDDQFSVERPDGSNFTLKIRSTKLEDSAMYFCASSELTNTEAFFGQGTRLTVV.

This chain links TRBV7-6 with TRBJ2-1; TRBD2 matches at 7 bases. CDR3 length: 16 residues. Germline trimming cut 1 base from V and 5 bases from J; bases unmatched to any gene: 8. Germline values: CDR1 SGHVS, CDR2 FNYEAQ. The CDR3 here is CASSLGRAGFNNEQFF. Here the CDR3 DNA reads TGTGCCAGCAGCTTAGGCAGAGCGGGGTTTAACAATGAGCAGTTCTTC.

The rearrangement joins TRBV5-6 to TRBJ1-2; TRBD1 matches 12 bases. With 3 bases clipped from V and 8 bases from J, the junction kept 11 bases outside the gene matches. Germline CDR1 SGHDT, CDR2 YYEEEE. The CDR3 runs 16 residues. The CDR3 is CASSSTGTGGAGGYTF. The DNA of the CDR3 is TGTGCCAGCAGCTCCACCGGGACAGGGGGCGCGGGGGGCTACACCTTC.